The source of this TCR beta chain is a study of blood T cells in healthy people across ages. Points from the study as a whole: Estimates based on one million T cells were treated as lower bounds.

On this clonotype itself: No antigen is known for it.

For the second PCR, which ran for 7 to 11 cycles, a sample-barcoded 5' primer and a J-beta primer mix were used. Each CDR3 protein gets one entry after TCRdb re-called the 5' RACE reads with MiXCR. The table has 250,000 to 300,000 distinct CDR3 sequences, less than 30% seen once. The V gene's germline CDR1 is LGHNA and CDR2 YSLEER. Trimming took 8 bases from V and 0 from J; bases not matched to a gene: 5. This CDR3 contains 15 residues. This sequence joins TRBV4-3 and TRBJ2-5, with 11 bases lining up with TRBD2. The sequence was collected from a woman in her seventies in good health. The sequenced material came from blood. The CDR3 nucleotides read TGCGCCAGCGGTCCTAGCGGGGGGTACCAAGAGACCCAGTACTTC. Translation gives CASGPSGGYQETQYF.